Given below is one T cell receptor beta chain in context. Its target is unknown. The data were obtained in a study of cytomegalovirus exposure and HLA in healthy donors. The PCR contained 60 Vbeta and 13 Jbeta primers. Produced via immunoSEQ multiplex PCR; TCRdb's table is partial and in-frame only. The table has roughly 77,000 clones, around 78% seen once. The germline V gene encodes CDR1 LGHNA and CDR2 YSLEER. The CDR3 runs 13 residues. Study-level findings and limits: Common viral pathogens seemed to be connected with several of the most significant clusters, according to a later analysis. Specificity of a few CMV-associated chains for CMV antigens was verified in vitro. Later work associated fewer than 20,000 TCR beta sequences with HLA alleles at 0.05 false discovery rate. Presence/absence analyses supposed approximately even sequencing depth among donors.

The chain uses TRBV4-3 and TRBJ2-5; D perhaps matches TRBD1 (5 bases). The end of the DNA is better explained by TRBJ2-7, so the J call may be wrong. Sequenced sample: PBMCs. This receptor was identified in a man in his forties or fifties in good health and CMV-seronegative. The CDR3 bases are TGCGCCAGCAGCCAGCAGGGTGTTGGCGAGCAGTACTTC. As protein: CASSQQGVGEQYF.